Below, one TCR beta chain is given with its context. The data belong to a study of blood T cell repertoires in COVID-19. Trimming cost V 4 bases and J 3 bases, with 15 bases left between them. CDR1 is SGHDN and CDR2 is FVKESK in the germline V gene. This CDR3 region has 15 residues. Generated by immunoSEQ multiplex PCR, the TCRdb table keeps only in-frame clones and is missing some. The top ten clones hold 4% to 6% of a sample with approximately 240,000 clones, around 84% of them seen once. Material: peripheral blood. The source of this sequence is a woman aged 60-75 years who had recovered from COVID-19. The chain combines TRBV14 with TRBJ1-1; a weak D match, TRBD1 (5 bases). CDR3: CASSPGTGRDTEAFF. CDR3 nucleotides: TGTGCCAGCAGCCCAGGGACCGGGAGGGACACTGAAGCTTTCTTT.